This is a list of T cell receptor beta chains from one sample in a study of shared clonotypes between healthy human individuals. Profiled with immunoSEQ multiplex PCR; TCRdb holds only in-frame clones, not every one. Of fewer than 2.5 million clones listed, roughly 93% are singletons. Input material: naive CD4+ T cells from PBMCs. These receptors all stem from a man between 18 and 29 years old in good health. Some clones in this sample may be carry-over from other donors' samples. CDR3s leave out the opening cysteine and the closing phenylalanine or tryptophan. Size is stated for part of the rows, as once, few or many counts, or as a class when the clone is expanded.

clone_size | cdr3_length | v_call | cdr3_aa
once | 10 | TRBV29-1 | SGGRAGDTQY
- | 12 | TRBV6-6 | ATATAYSNQPQH
- | 14 | TRBV6-4 | ASSGQPGLATGELF
- | 15 | TRBV5-1 | ASSLLYSQGKYNEQF
- | 15 | TRBV5-1 | ASSLDQRQGIGETQY
- | 13 | TRBV6-5 | ASSFISNLSNGYT
- | 15 | TRBV10-3 | AISGGLAAGHYNEQF
- | 13 | TRBV5-1 | ASSSGTAGYEKLF
- | 16 | TRBV28 | ASSSGTSGRTNTGELF
- | 17 | TRBV28 | ASSLARLAGDQLGDTQY
- | 13 | TRBV7-9 | ASSLRQGPPYEQY
- | 12 | TRBV7-2 | ASSLGLPGGEQF
once | 12 | TRBV5-1 | ASSLEARGPGYT
- | 11 | TRBV6-5 | ASRGQTNYGYT
- | 12 | TRBV7-2 | ASSFTGITGELF
- | 14 | TRBV27 | ASSLSYRAGSYEQY
- | 14 | TRBV11-1 | ASSLAAGQGPYGYT
- | 15 | TRBV30 | ACQVAGGARSYNEQF
- | 15 | TRBV27 | ASSLFHGLAGEETQY
- | 13 | TRBV18 | ASSQTGTGNTEAF
- | 14 | TRBV7-3 | ASSLMHGQGNTEAF
- | 13 | TRBV19 | ASSIRLLSGNTIY
- | 15 | TRBV18 | ASSPRGQAGSNQPQH
- | 12 | TRBV5-1 | ASSAWGSTGELF
- | 13 | TRBV18 | ASSAGDSLNEKLF
- | 11 | TRBV29-1 | SVIDGRGDEQF
- | 13 | TRBV5-1 | ASSTPGQGIYEQY
- | 8 | TRBV20-1 | SAQNYGYT
once | 12 | TRBV5-1 | ASGVVDLTDTQY
once | 11 | TRBV11-2 | ASSRGLPYEQY
few | 12 | TRBV28 | ASSLSRMNTEAF
- | 11 | TRBV11-2 | ASSFRQNTEAF
- | 12 | TRBV7-9 | ASSDMGKNTEAF
once | 13 | TRBV7-2 | ASSLASTSYNEQF
- | 13 | TRBV5-1 | ASSSVGGTGNEQF
- | 13 | TRBV5-1 | ASSLGLAGTYEQY
- | 10 | TRBV6-1 | ASSEAFDEQF
- | 13 | TRBV7-8 | ASSLEGQGAYEQY